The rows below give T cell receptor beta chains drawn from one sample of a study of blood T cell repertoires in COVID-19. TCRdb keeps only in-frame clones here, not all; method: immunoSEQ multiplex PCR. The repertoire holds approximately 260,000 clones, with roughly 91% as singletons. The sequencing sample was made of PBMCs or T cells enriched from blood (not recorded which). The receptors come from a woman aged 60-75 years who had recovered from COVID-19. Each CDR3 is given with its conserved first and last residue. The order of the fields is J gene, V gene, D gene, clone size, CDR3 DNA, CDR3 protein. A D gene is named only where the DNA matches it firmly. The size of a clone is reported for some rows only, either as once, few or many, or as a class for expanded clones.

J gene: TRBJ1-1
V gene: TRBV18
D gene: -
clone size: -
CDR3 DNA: TGTGCCAGCTCATCCATTCACAGAGAAGCTTTCTTT
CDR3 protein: CASSSIHREAFF

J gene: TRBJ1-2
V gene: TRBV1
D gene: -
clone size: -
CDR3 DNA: TGCACCAGCAGAGCCAGTAGGCAGTCTAGTGGCTACACCTTC
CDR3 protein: CTSRASRQSSGYTF

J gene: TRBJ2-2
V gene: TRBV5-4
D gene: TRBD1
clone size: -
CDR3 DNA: TGTGCCAGCAGCTCAGGGACAGAGCGTTCGAACACCGGGGAGCTGTTTTTT
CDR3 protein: CASSSGTERSNTGELFF

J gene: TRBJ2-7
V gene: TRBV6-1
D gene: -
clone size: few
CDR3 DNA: TGTGCCAGCAGTGGGCCTTCGTACGACATTCGGGGCTACGAGCAGTACTTC
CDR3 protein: CASSGPSYDIRGYEQYF

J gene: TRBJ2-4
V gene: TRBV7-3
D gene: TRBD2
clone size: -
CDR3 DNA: TGTGCCAGCAGCCCATCTAGCGGGATGAACATTCAGTACTTC
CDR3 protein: CASSPSSGMNIQYF

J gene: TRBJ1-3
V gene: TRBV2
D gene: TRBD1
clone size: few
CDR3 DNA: TGTGCCAGCAGGGGACAGGTATCTGGAAACACCATATATTTT
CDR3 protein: CASRGQVSGNTIYF

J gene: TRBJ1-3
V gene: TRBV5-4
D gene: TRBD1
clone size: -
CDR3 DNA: TGTGCCAGCAGCTTGGCCCCGGGACAGCAAAATGGAAACACCATATATTTT
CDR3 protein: CASSLAPGQQNGNTIYF

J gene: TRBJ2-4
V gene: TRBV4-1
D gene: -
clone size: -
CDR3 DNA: TGCGCCAGCAGCCAAGGTCGGGGGAACATTCAGTACTTC
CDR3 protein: CASSQGRGNIQYF

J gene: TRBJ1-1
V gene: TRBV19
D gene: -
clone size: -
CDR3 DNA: TGTGCCAGTAGTCCCTCAGGGCCTCCGGAGACTGAAGCTTTCTTT
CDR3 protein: CASSPSGPPETEAFF

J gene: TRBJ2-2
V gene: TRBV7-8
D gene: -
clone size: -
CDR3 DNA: TGTGCCAGCAGCTTAGTGCGGGGTGACACCGGGGAGCTGTTTTTT
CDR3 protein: CASSLVRGDTGELFF

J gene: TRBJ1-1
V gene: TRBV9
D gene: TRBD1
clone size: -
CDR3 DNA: TGTGCCAGCACTGGTAAGGGGGCGAACACTGAAGCTTTCTTT
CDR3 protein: CASTGKGANTEAFF

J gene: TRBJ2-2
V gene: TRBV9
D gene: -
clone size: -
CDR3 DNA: TGTGCCAGCAGCTCACGCTTCCGGGCCGGGGAGCTGTTTTTT
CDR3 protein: CASSSRFRAGELFF

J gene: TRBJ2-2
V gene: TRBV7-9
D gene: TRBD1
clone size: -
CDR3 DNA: TGTGCCAGCAGCAAGGGACAGGGAGGAACCGGGGAGCTGTTTTTT
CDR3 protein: CASSKGQGGTGELFF

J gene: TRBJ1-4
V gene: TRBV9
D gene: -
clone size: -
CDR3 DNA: TGTGCCAGCAGCCCCCCCGGGGGAGGAAATGAAAAACTGTTTTTT
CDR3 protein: CASSPPGGGNEKLFF

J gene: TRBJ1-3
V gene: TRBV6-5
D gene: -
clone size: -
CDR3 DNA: TGTGCCAGCAGCCTAAATTCTGGAAACACCATATATTTT
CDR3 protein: CASSLNSGNTIYF

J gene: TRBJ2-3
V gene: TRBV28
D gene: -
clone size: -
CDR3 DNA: TGTGCCAGCAGTTTAAGGTCTAGCGTTCCAGATACGCAGTATTTT
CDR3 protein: CASSLRSSVPDTQYF